This passage covers 8 T cell receptor beta chains from one sample sequenced in a study of T cell responses to AZD1222 COVID-19 vaccine. Measured with immunoSEQ multiplex PCR; TCRdb has only the in-frame clones, and not every one. The table has more than 50,000 clones, 60% to 85% seen once. The specimen was peripheral blood, collected on day 0 of MenACWY control vaccination. These receptors were obtained from an adult in good health.

CDR3 DNA: TGTGCCAGCAGCTTATCGGCAGGGGGGAACTATGGCTACACCTTC. Protein sequence: CASSLSAGGNYGYTF. This chain links TRBV7-2 with TRBJ1-2; TRBD1 aligns across 7 bases. The germline CDR1 and CDR2 sequences are SGHTA and FQGNSA. The V segment lost 2 bases and the J segment 2 bases; nucleotides outside the gene matches: 5. The CDR3 contains 15 residues.

The chain has TRBV6-2 or TRBV6-3 and TRBJ2-7; maybe TRBD1 (5 bases). V was cut by 7 bases and J by 5 bases, with 15 bases left in between. Germline assignment: CDR1 MNHEY and CDR2 SVGEGT. The CDR3 runs to 13 residues. CDR3 sequence (DNA): TGTGCCAGCACCCCTCACATAGGGGACGAGCAGTACTTC. Translated, it gives CASTPHIGDEQYF.

J is TRBJ1-3 and V is TRBV6-6; D not certain. In germline, CDR1 is MNHNY, CDR2 SVGAGI (reference sequence). V dropped 0 bases and J dropped 1 base, with 4 bases sitting between them. This CDR3 has 14 residues. The CDR3 nucleotides are TGTGCCAGCAGTTACTCGGTGTCTGGAAACACCATATATTTT. The encoded protein is CASSYSVSGNTIYF.

The chain links TRBV10-2 to TRBJ2-3, with a possible D match to TRBD2 (5 bases). Trimming left V 5 bases short and J 2 bases short, with 14 bases between. CDR3 length: 15 residues. CDR1 is WSHSY, CDR2 SAAADI, per germline. The CDR3 protein is CASSPAGISTDTQYF. CDR3 sequence (DNA): TGCGCCAGCAGTCCGGCGGGCATTTCCACAGATACGCAGTATTTT.

This rearrangement joins TRBV7-9 to TRBJ1-3, with a weak D call TRBD1 (6 bases). Germline loops: CDR1 SEHNR, CDR2 FQNEAQ (reference sequence). This CDR3 is built from 16 residues. Deletions cut 6 bases from V and 0 bases from J, with 15 bases between. The CDR3 coding sequence is TGTGCCAGCAGAGATGACAGGCTAAGCTCTGGAAACACCATATATTTT. Translated, it gives CASRDDRLSSGNTIYF.

The rearrangement links TRBV7-2 to TRBJ2-3; TRBD1 might be the D (6 bases). V was cut by 2 bases and J by 8 bases, with 17 bases left in between. Germline CDR1 SGHTA, CDR2 FQGNSA. The CDR3 is 15 amino acids. Written as DNA, the CDR3 is TGTGCCAGCAGCTTAAACGGACAGCCAGCCGGTACGCAGTATTTT. It is translated as CASSLNGQPAGTQYF.

The chain carries TRBV7-2 and TRBJ2-7; a weak D match, TRBD1 (6 bases). V lost 6 bases, J lost 2 bases, and 14 bases lay in between. Germline loops: CDR1 SGHTA, CDR2 FQGNSA. The CDR3 is made up of 14 amino acids. The CDR3 sequence: CASRVQGTAYEQYF. The CDR3 DNA is TGTGCCAGCAGGGTACAGGGAACTGCCTACGAGCAGTACTTC.

This clone was seen more than once but under ten times. This chain connects TRBV7-9 to TRBJ1-4; D is possibly TRBD1 (5 bases). Trimming removed 3 bases from V and 6 bases from J, with 11 bases in between. The germline gives CDR1 SEHNR, CDR2 FQNEAQ (reference sequence). There are 14 residues in the CDR3. The DNA of the CDR3 is TGTGCCAGCAGCTTTACCGGGGCCGATGAAAAACTGTTTTTT. It yields the protein CASSFTGADEKLFF. Full variable domain (missing parts from reference TRBV7-9 and TRBJ1-4): DTGVSQNPRHKITKRGQNVTFRCDPISEHNRLYWYRQTLGQGPEFLTYFQNEAQLEKSRLLSDRFSAERPKGSFSTLEIQRTEQGDSAMYLCASSFTGADEKLFFGSGTQLSVL.